The TCR beta chain described here comes from a study of beta chain features in type 1 diabetes. V was clipped by 6 bases and J by 4 bases; unmatched bases: 11. Germline lookup yields CDR1 LNHDA and CDR2 SQIVND (reference sequence). This CDR3 is built from 15 residues. Expressed TCRB transcripts were sequenced after all isolated RNA was converted to cDNA. About 3.6 million reads was the average for naive, central memory and regulatory T cell samples. Method: immunoSEQ multiplex PCR; TCRdb's copy keeps in-frame clones and lacks some. The data contain some 330,000 clones, about 10% of them singletons. Whole-study findings and limits: Shorter TCRB CDR3s, moderately but significantly so, were found in Type 1 diabetes patients in all four CD4+ subsets. No resolution was reached here on whether HLA type influences TCRB rearrangement.

This clone was seen more than once but under ten times. Its target is unknown. The J gene is TRBJ2-7, the V gene TRBV19; 8 bases match TRBD1. Specimen: naive CD4+ T cells from blood. This clonotype originated in a woman aged 25 to 39 in good health. CDR3 sequence: CASSNLGTGKYEQYF. DNA for the CDR3: TGTGCCAGTAGCAACCTCGGGACAGGAAAGTACGAGCAGTACTTC.